What follows is one T cell receptor (beta chain) and its context. This record comes from a study of blood T cell repertoires in COVID-19. The wider study: Acute and convalescent COVID-19 samples came from the United States, Italy and Spain. T cells, B-cell-depleted T cells, or PBMCs provided the cDNA or gDNA that served as material.

In the study's own analysis: Nucleated cell counts were estimated from reference gene primer amplification. The assay was immunoSEQ multiplex PCR, and TCRdb's table has in-frame clones only and misses some. That table gives V, J and clone size, and the DNA gave D and trimming. The sample includes fewer than 200,000 clones, around 80% of them seen just once. The junction had 4 bases not matched to a gene; V was cut back by 8 bases and J by 4 bases. The germline gives CDR1 KGHDR, CDR2 SFDVKD. The CDR3 consists of 14 residues. The sample comprised peripheral blood. The chain combines TRBV24-1 with TRBJ2-3; 11 bases are shared with TRBD2. The clonotype comes from a woman aged 70 to 79 who had recovered from COVID-19. CDR3 in amino acids: CATKPSGGSDTQYF. The CDR3 nucleotides read TGTGCCACCAAGCCTAGCGGGGGGTCAGATACGCAGTATTTT.